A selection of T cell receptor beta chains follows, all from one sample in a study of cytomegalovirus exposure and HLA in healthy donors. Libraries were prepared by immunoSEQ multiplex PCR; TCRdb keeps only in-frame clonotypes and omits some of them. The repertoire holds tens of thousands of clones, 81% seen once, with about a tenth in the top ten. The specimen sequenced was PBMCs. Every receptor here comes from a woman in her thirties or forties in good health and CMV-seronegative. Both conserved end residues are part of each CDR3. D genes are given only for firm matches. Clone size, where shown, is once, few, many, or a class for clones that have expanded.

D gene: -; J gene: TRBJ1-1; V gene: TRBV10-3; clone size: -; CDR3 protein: CAISAFSRDTEAFF; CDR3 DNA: TGTGCCATCAGTGCTTTTAGCAGGGACACTGAAGCTTTCTTT
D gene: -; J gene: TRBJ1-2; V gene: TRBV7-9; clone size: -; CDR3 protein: CASSLGTGGAREYGYTF; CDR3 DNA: TGTGCCAGCAGCTTGGGGACGGGGGGGGCGCGGGAGTATGGCTACACCTTC
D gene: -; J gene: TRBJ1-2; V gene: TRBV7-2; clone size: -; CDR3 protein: CASSADNYGYTF; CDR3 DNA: TGTGCCAGCAGCGCGGATAACTATGGCTACACCTTC
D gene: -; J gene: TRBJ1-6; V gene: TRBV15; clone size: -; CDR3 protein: CATRSGGNSPLHF; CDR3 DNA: TGTGCCACCAGGTCGGGGGGCAATTCACCCCTCCACTTT
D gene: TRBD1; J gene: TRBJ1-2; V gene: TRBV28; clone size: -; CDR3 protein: CASSSGQGYGYTF; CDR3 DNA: TGTGCCAGCAGTTCCGGACAGGGGTATGGCTACACCTTC
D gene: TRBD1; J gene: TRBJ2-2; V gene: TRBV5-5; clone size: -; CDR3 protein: CASSLAHRGVTGELFF; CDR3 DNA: TGTGCCAGCAGCTTGGCCCACAGGGGGGTTACCGGGGAGCTGTTTTTT
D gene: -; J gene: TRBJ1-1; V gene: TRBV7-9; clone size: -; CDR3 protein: CASSLDSNKAFF; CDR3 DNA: TGTGCCAGCAGCTTAGATTCGAACAAAGCTTTCTTT
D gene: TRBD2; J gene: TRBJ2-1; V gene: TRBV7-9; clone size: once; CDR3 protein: CASSSSFSGGSYNEQFF; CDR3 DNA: TGTGCCAGCAGCTCTAGTTTTAGCGGGGGGTCATACAATGAGCAGTTCTTC
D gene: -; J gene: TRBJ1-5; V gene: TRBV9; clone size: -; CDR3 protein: CASSLDMDQPQHF; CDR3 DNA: TGTGCCAGCAGCCTGGACATGGATCAGCCCCAGCATTTT
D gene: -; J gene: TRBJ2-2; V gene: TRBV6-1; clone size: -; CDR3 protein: CASSEANRALDTGELFF; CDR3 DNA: TGTGCCAGCAGTGAAGCAAACAGGGCTCTGGACACCGGGGAGCTGTTTTTT
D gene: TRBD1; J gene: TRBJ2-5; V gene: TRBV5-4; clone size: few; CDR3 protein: CASSQGGQGYQETQYF; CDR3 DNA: TGTGCCAGCAGCCAGGGGGGACAGGGGTACCAAGAGACCCAGTACTTC
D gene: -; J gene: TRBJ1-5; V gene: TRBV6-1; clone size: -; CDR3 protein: CASSLGAEKGQPQHF; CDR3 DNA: TGTGCCAGCAGTCTAGGGGCAGAGAAAGGCCAGCCCCAGCATTTT
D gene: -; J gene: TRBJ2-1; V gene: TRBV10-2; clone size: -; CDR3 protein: CASSADEALNEQFF; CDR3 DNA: TGCGCCAGCAGTGCTGACGAGGCACTGAATGAGCAGTTCTTC
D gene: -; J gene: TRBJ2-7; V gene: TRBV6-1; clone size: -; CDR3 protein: CATATVTGNEQYF; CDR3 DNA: TGTGCCACCGCTACCGTCACAGGAAACGAGCAGTACTTC
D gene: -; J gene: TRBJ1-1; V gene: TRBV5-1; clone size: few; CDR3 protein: CASSSNSNTEAFF; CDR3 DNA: TGCGCCAGCAGCTCCAACAGTAACACTGAAGCTTTCTTT